Each of the 26 T cell receptor beta chains below was sequenced from the same sample in a study of cytomegalovirus exposure and HLA in healthy donors. It was with 60 Vbeta and 13 Jbeta primers that the PCR ran. The repertoire was sequenced with immunoSEQ multiplex PCR; TCRdb's copy has only in-frame clones and lacks some. This table has about 120,000 clones, about 76% appearing once. Input material: PBMCs. Source of these receptors: a man aged 55 to 70 in good health and CMV-seropositive.

In its sample, this clone was seen once. The CDR3: CASSVRRESEAFF. In DNA, the CDR3 is TGTGCCAGCAGCGTACGCAGGGAATCTGAAGCTTTCTTT. This rearrangement joins TRBV9 to TRBJ1-1; D may be TRBD1 (5 bases). Trimming removed 1 base from V and 6 bases from J, with 10 bases in between. This CDR3 comprises 13 residues. Germline-derived CDR1 and CDR2 are SGDLS and YYNGEE.

The V and J genes are TRBV7-9 and TRBJ2-7, with D possibly matching TRBD2 (5 bases). Germline loops: CDR1 SEHNR, CDR2 FQNEAQ (reference sequence). V lost 5 bases, J lost 5 bases, and 13 bases lay in between. The length of the CDR3 is 13 residues. This CDR3 reads CASSERLRDEQYF. The CDR3 DNA follows: TGTGCCAGCAGCGAGCGACTGCGGGACGAGCAGTACTTC.

The V call is TRBV25-1, the J call TRBJ1-1; 7 bases are shared with TRBD1. Germline V gene data show CDR1 as MGHDK and CDR2 as SYGVNS. CDR3 length: 14 residues. V shed 1 base, J shed 11 bases, and the junction held 10 bases outside the gene matches. CDR3 in DNA: TGTGCCAGCAGTGAATTGGAAGGGGGCGAAGGGGCTTTCTTT. Translating gives CASSELEGGEGAFF. Full variable domain (outside the CDR3, taken from reference TRBV25-1 and TRBJ1-1): EADIYQTPRYLVIGTGKKITLECSQTMGHDKMYWYQQDPGMELHLIHYSYGVNSTEKGDLSSESTVSRIRTEHFPLTLESARPSHTSQYLCASSELEGGEGAFFGQGTRLTVV.

On this clone itself: Sequence at one end of the junction differs from germline and may be a read error. As DNA, the CDR3 is TGTGCCTGGAGTGTTGGGTTAAGGAAAAACAGTCAGTACTTC. It encodes CAWSVGLRKNSQYF. The rearrangement uses TRBV30 and TRBJ2-4; D remains ambiguous. This CDR3 is built from 14 residues. Germline V lookup: CDR1 GTSNPN, CDR2 SVGIG (reference sequence).

The J gene is TRBJ2-7, the V gene TRBV19; 7 nucleotides match TRBD1. Germline-derived CDR1 and CDR2 are LNHDA and SQIVND (reference sequence). This CDR3 has 13 amino acids. J gave up 4 bases and V 3 bases, and 3 bases lay outside the gene matches. The CDR3 region has the DNA TGTGCCAGTAGTATCGACAGGGCATACGAGCAGTACTTC. Its translation: CASSIDRAYEQYF.

The chain employs TRBV11-2 and TRBJ2-1; TRBD2 is a possible D gene (5 bases). This CDR3 region has 19 residues. The germline V gene encodes CDR1 SGHAT and CDR2 FQNNGV. With 3 bases removed from V and 0 bases from J, the gap between germline ends came to 21 bases. Here the CDR3 DNA reads TGTGCCAGCAGCTTGCGGGCTTGGTTTCAGCGGAGCTCCTACAATGAGCAGTTCTTC. This encodes CASSLRAWFQRSSYNEQFF.

This clone has a handful of counts. This sequence joins TRBV29-1 and TRBJ1-2; TRBD1 agrees at 7 bases. Unmatched junction bases numbered 2, after V lost 7 bases and J lost 3 bases. The CDR3 spans 11 residues. The germline gives CDR1 SQVTM, CDR2 ANQGSEA. The DNA for the CDR3 is TGCAGCGCTACAGGGGACTATGGCTACACCTTC. Translating gives CSATGDYGYTF.

A single count supports this clone. The rearrangement links TRBV5-1 to TRBJ1-3, with D hard to call. Trimming pared 1 base from V and 8 bases from J, leaving 16 bases between. The CDR3 loop spans 15 amino acids. CDR1 is SGHRS and CDR2 is YFSETQ in the germline V gene. The CDR3 sequence: CASSLHTDLRDTIYF. CDR3 DNA sequence: TGCGCCAGCAGCTTGCACACGGATCTACGGGACACCATATATTTT. The variable domain in full, completed from reference TRBV5-1 and TRBJ1-3, reads KAGVTQTPRYLIKTRGQQVTLSCSPISGHRSVSWYQQTPGQGLQFLFEYFSETQRNKGNFPGRFSGRQFSNSRSEMNVSTLELGDSALYLCASSLHTDLRDTIYFGEGSWLTVV.

The chain is built from TRBV4-1 and TRBJ2-5; 7 nucleotides agree with TRBD2. The CDR3 covers 15 residues. Germline loops: CDR1 MGHRA, CDR2 YSYEKL. Trimming took 3 bases from V and 7 from J; bases not matched to a gene: 11. The CDR3 here is CASSQDKLTGGTQYF. In DNA, the CDR3 is TGCGCCAGCAGCCAGGACAAGCTAACGGGGGGGACCCAGTACTTC.

This clone was detected a few times. The chain links TRBV28 to TRBJ1-2; tentatively, D is TRBD1 (6 bases). The germline V gene has CDR1 MDHEN and CDR2 SYDVKM. Trimming pared 4 bases from V and 8 bases from J, leaving 20 bases between. The CDR3 length is 15 residues. CDR3 protein: CASSSPGAGRGGYTF. CDR3 DNA: TGTGCCAGCAGTTCCCCAGGGGCAGGGCGAGGCGGCTACACCTTC.

This chain links TRBV7-9 with TRBJ2-3, with D possibly being TRBD1 (5 bases). V was shortened by 5 bases and J by 1 base, with 19 bases between the two germline ends. This CDR3 spans 17 amino acids. Germline-derived CDR1 and CDR2 are SEHNR and FQNEAQ (reference sequence). The CDR3 region has the DNA TGTGCCAGCAGCGAACTTAATGTCCTACAGGGCACAGATACGCAGTATTTT. It translates to CASSELNVLQGTDTQYF.

This sequence joins TRBV19 and TRBJ2-1, with 8 bases aligning to TRBD2. The germline V gene encodes CDR1 LNHDA and CDR2 SQIVND (reference sequence). This CDR3 has 18 residues. Trimming took 3 bases from V and 2 from J; bases not matched to a gene: 12. The CDR3 is CASSIPLRERGTYNEQFF. For the CDR3, the DNA is TGTGCCAGTAGTATCCCGCTCCGGGAGCGGGGGACCTACAATGAGCAGTTCTTC.

The CDR3 protein is CASSSVSETQYF. The CDR3 DNA is TGTGCCAGCAGCTCCGTTAGTGAGACCCAGTACTTC. The chain combines TRBV11-2 with TRBJ2-5; no definite D call. Germline CDR1 reads SGHAT; CDR2 reads FQNNGV. Trimming took off 4 bases at V and 5 bases at J, with 8 bases between the two ends. This CDR3 comprises 12 residues. Complete variable domain (other parts from reference TRBV11-2 and TRBJ2-5): EAGVAQSPRYKIIEKRQSVAFWCNPISGHATLYWYQQILGQGPKLLIQFQNNGVVDDSQLPKDRFSAERLKGVDSTLKIQPAKLEDSAVYLCASSSVSETQYFGPGTRLLVL.

The chain combines TRBV19 with TRBJ2-3, with D perhaps TRBD2 (6 bases). V was clipped by 3 bases and J by 9 bases, with 13 bases between them. This CDR3 has 13 residues. Germline V gene data show CDR1 as LNHDA and CDR2 as SQIVND (reference sequence). Here the CDR3 reads CASSIRGAGTQYF. CDR3 DNA: TGTGCCAGTAGTATTCGCGGGGCAGGGACGCAGTATTTT.

The V and J genes are TRBV6-5 and TRBJ2-1, with 7 bases matching TRBD2. The V gene's germline CDR1 is MNHEY and CDR2 SVGAGI. With V trimmed by 2 bases and J by 9 bases, 4 bases remained unmatched. The CDR3 has 13 amino acids. The CDR3 here is CASSYRTRAEQFF. CDR3 bases: TGTGCCAGCAGTTACCGGACTAGGGCTGAGCAGTTCTTC.

The chain links TRBV7-9 to TRBJ2-1, with D tentatively TRBD1 (6 bases). Per the germline V gene, CDR1 is SEHNR and CDR2 is FQNEAQ (reference sequence). This CDR3 is built from 15 residues. The ends were cut back, 3 bases at V and 7 bases at J, with 16 bases in the middle. This chain's CDR3 is CASSFSGARANEQFF. Here the CDR3 DNA reads TGTGCCAGCAGCTTTTCAGGGGCAAGGGCAAATGAGCAGTTCTTC.

The chain links TRBV6-1 to TRBJ2-2, with TRBD1 matching over 8 bases. The V gene's germline CDR1 is MNHNS and CDR2 SASEGT. The CDR3 has 15 amino acids. With 5 bases clipped from V and 7 bases from J, the junction kept 9 bases outside the gene matches. CDR3 nucleotides: TGTGCCAGCAGTCTTAGCAGGGGGCTCGACGGGGAGCTGTTTTTT. It encodes CASSLSRGLDGELFF.

This clone has more than one count but fewer than ten. This chain uses TRBV5-1 with TRBJ1-1; 8 nucleotides match TRBD1. V lost 7 bases, J lost 1 base, and 9 bases stayed unmatched. Per the germline V gene, CDR1 is SGHRS and CDR2 is YFSETQ. This CDR3 contains 15 residues. For the CDR3, the DNA is TGCGCCAGCCAAAAGGAGGACAGGGAGAACACTGAAGCTTTCTTT. This translates into CASQKEDRENTEAFF.

This clone was seen a handful of times. This chain connects TRBV7-3 to TRBJ2-2; perhaps TRBD1 as D (6 bases). The V gene's germline CDR1 is SGHTA and CDR2 FQGTGA. CDR3 length: 15 amino acids. Trimming took 4 bases from V and 6 from J, leaving 15 bases between them. The CDR3 here is CASSSYRVSAGELFF. The CDR3 bases are TGTGCCAGCAGCTCTTACAGGGTATCAGCCGGGGAGCTGTTTTTT.

This chain connects TRBV28 to TRBJ2-1; 13 nucleotides match TRBD2. The CDR3 covers 21 residues. Germline V gene lookup returns CDR1 MDHEN and CDR2 SYDVKM. The V segment lost 3 bases and the J segment 4 bases; nucleotides outside the gene matches: 18. CDR3 amino acids: CASSLARTSGGPGIRYNEQFF. The CDR3 nucleotides read TGTGCCAGCAGTTTGGCCCGGACTAGCGGGGGACCAGGAATCCGTTACAATGAGCAGTTCTTC.

This rearrangement joins TRBV27 to TRBJ2-1, with 9 bases lining up with TRBD1. CDR1 MNHEY and CDR2 SMNVEV come from the germline V gene (reference sequence). The CDR3 is made up of 15 amino acids. V shed 7 bases and J 8 bases; nucleotides not matched to a gene: 12. The CDR3 DNA reads as TGTGCCAGCAAACCCCCCGGGACAGGGTTCCATGAGCAGTTCTTC. It codes for CASKPPGTGFHEQFF.

The V call is TRBV27, the J call TRBJ2-2, with 11 bases that match TRBD2. This CDR3 is built from 15 residues. V dropped 7 bases and J dropped 5; count of bases not matched to a gene: 6. CDR1 is MNHEY and CDR2 is SMNVEV in the germline V gene (reference sequence). As DNA, the CDR3 is TGTGCCAGCACCCAACTAGCGGGAGCTACCGGGGAGCTGTTTTTT. This codes for CASTQLAGATGELFF.

The chain is built from TRBV7-2 and TRBJ1-1; D ambiguous. This CDR3 is 12 amino acids long. CDR1 and CDR2 (germline): SGHTA, FQGNSA. Trimming removed 5 bases at V and 3 bases at J, with 7 bases between. The CDR3 sequence is CASSLRDTEAFF. As DNA, the CDR3 is TGTGCCAGCAGCCTCCGGGACACTGAAGCTTTCTTT.

The chain is built from TRBV7-9 and TRBJ2-4; TRBD1 matches 10 bases. The CDR3 is made up of 16 amino acids. The junction had 9 bases not matched to a gene; V was cut back by 4 bases and J by 6 bases. Per germline, CDR1 SEHNR and CDR2 FQNEAQ (reference sequence). CDR3 bases: TGTGCCAGCAGCTATCGACAGGGGGCCAAGGGAAACATTCAGTACTTC. Encoded protein: CASSYRQGAKGNIQYF.

The chain employs TRBV9 and TRBJ2-3; no firm D call. Germline V gene data show CDR1 as SGDLS and CDR2 as YYNGEE. The CDR3 spans 17 residues. V was clipped by 0 bases and J by 2 bases, with 16 bases between them. The CDR3 reads CASSVATGGRFTDTQYF. CDR3 nucleotide sequence: TGTGCCAGCAGCGTAGCGACGGGTGGCAGATTCACAGATACGCAGTATTTT.

This clone has just a few counts. This sequence joins TRBV11-2 and TRBJ2-7; 8 bases match TRBD1. Unmatched junction bases numbered 12, after V lost 5 bases and J lost 6 bases. CDR1 and CDR2 from the germline V gene are SGHAT and FQNNGV. The CDR3 covers 15 residues. CDR3 nucleotide sequence: TGTGCCAGCAGCCCCAGCGCCGGGACAGGTGTCGAGCAGTACTTC. It yields the protein CASSPSAGTGVEQYF.